The 11 T cell receptor beta chains below come from one sample, sequenced in a study of follicular helper T cells after annual influenza vaccination. Sequencing used immunoSEQ multiplex PCR; TCRdb keeps in-frame clones, though not all of them. The sample yields about 9,800 clones, roughly 80% seen once. Time point noted: 2014-2015 season, 7 days after vaccination. The starting material was CXCR5- memory CD4+ T cells sorted from blood, obtained 7 days after influenza vaccination. Receptors were obtained from an adult who received the influenza vaccine.

V usage is TRBV11-2 and J usage is TRBJ2-4; D perhaps matches TRBD2 (5 bases). V was trimmed by 0 bases and J by 0 bases, leaving 12 bases between them. Germline V CDR1 and CDR2: SGHAT, FQNNGV. CDR3 size: 17 residues. CDR3 DNA sequence: TGTGCCAGCAGCTTAGACTCCAGCGGAACAGCCAAAAACATTCAGTACTTC. It specifies CASSLDSSGTAKNIQYF.

V and J are TRBV4-2 and TRBJ2-1; TRBD1 agrees at 7 bases. The CDR3 loop spans 15 amino acids. J was trimmed by 0 bases and V by 5 bases; bases with no gene match: 4. Germline assignment: CDR1 LGHNA and CDR2 YNFKEQ. In DNA, the CDR3 is TGTGCCAGCAGCGAGGGACAGAGCTCCTACAATGAGCAGTTCTTC. This translates into CASSEGQSSYNEQFF.

There are a few counts of this clone. The V call is TRBV6-6, the J call TRBJ2-5, with TRBD1 matching over 9 bases. Germline loops: CDR1 MNHNY, CDR2 SVGAGI (reference sequence). The CDR3 spans 14 residues. The junction had 13 bases not matched to a gene; V was cut back by 6 bases and J by 11 bases. Written as DNA, the CDR3 is TGTGCCAGCAGCCCGACCGGGACAGGGCGGTCTCAGTACTTC. Its protein is CASSPTGTGRSQYF.

The chain links TRBV7-2 to TRBJ2-3; D not resolved. V shed 0 bases and J shed 0 bases, with 4 bases lying between them. This CDR3 contains 14 residues. Germline CDR1 and CDR2: SGHTA and FQGNSA. The CDR3 sequence: CASSLATSTDTQYF. The CDR3 DNA reads TGTGCCAGCAGCTTAGCCACTAGCACAGATACGCAGTATTTT. The whole variable domain, filled in from reference TRBV7-2 and TRBJ2-3, reads GAGVSQSPSNKVTEKGKDVELRCDPISGHTALYWYRQSLGQGLEFLIYFQGNSAPDKSGLPSDRFSAERTGGSVSTLTIQRTQQEDSAVYLCASSLATSTDTQYFGPGTRLTVL.

The J gene is TRBJ1-2, the V gene TRBV5-4; 8 bases fit TRBD1. Per the germline V gene, CDR1 is SGHNT and CDR2 is YYREEE (reference sequence). The trim removed 4 bases at V and 5 bases at J, leaving 10 bases unmatched. The CDR3 is 15 amino acids. Here the CDR3 DNA reads TGTGCCAGCAGCGAAAGGACAGGGCCAGGGTATGGCTACACCTTC. It translates to CASSERTGPGYGYTF. Variable domain in full (rest from reference TRBV5-4 and TRBJ1-2): ETGVTQSPTHLIKTRGQQVTLRCSSQSGHNTVSWYQQALGQGPQFIFQYYREEENGRGNFPPRFSGLQFPNYSSELNVNALELDDSALYLCASSERTGPGYGYTFGSGTRLTVV.

The V and J genes are TRBV7-9 and TRBJ2-1, with TRBD2 as a possible D gene (5 bases). The CDR3 length is 14 residues. V was pared by 2 bases and J by 10 bases, with 15 bases between. The germline gives CDR1 SEHNR, CDR2 FQNEAQ (reference sequence). The DNA of the CDR3 is TGTGCCAGCAGCTTATTCGGTTCTAGCATCGAGCAGTTCTTC. It translates to CASSLFGSSIEQFF.

The CDR3: CASSALRSKRDGSGYTF. The CDR3 DNA follows: TGTGCCAGCAGCGCCCTCAGGAGTAAGCGGGACGGATCAGGCTACACCTTC. The V call is TRBV9, the J call TRBJ1-2, with a tentative D call TRBD1 (5 bases). Per germline, CDR1 SGDLS and CDR2 YYNGEE. Trimming removed 3 bases from V and 8 bases from J, with 26 bases in between. The CDR3 extends over 17 amino acids. Full variable domain (remainder filled in from reference TRBV9 and TRBJ1-2): DSGVTQTPKHLITATGQRVTLRCSPRSGDLSVYWYQQSLDQGLQFLIQYYNGEERAKGNILERFSAQQFPDLHSELNLSSLELGDSALYFCASSALRSKRDGSGYTFGSGTRLTVV.

The chain employs TRBV5-1 and TRBJ2-5, with 11 bases that match TRBD1. The junction had 6 bases not matched to a gene; V was cut back by 0 bases and J by 5 bases. The CDR3 is 16 amino acids. Germline loops: CDR1 SGHRS, CDR2 YFSETQ. CDR3 DNA sequence: TGCGCCAGCAGCTTGGAGGGACAGGGGGTAGGGGAGACCCAGTACTTC. This sequence encodes CASSLEGQGVGETQYF.

This chain connects TRBV6-5 to TRBJ1-2, with a tentative D call TRBD1 (6 bases). V was clipped by 6 bases and J by 0 bases, with 14 bases between them. The CDR3 covers 15 residues. Germline lookup yields CDR1 MNHEY and CDR2 SVGAGI. The CDR3 DNA follows: TGTGCCAGCAGCAGAACAGGGCAAGCTAACTATGGCTACACCTTC. Amino acids: CASSRTGQANYGYTF.

This sequence joins TRBV7-2 and TRBJ1-2, with 8 nucleotides matching TRBD1. With 2 bases clipped from V and 7 bases from J, the junction kept 12 bases outside the gene matches. The CDR3 is made up of 16 amino acids. Germline CDR1 SGHTA, CDR2 FQGNSA. CDR3 DNA sequence: TGTGCCAGCAGCTTAAGGGGCCTGGACAGGGTTATTGGCTACACCTTC. It specifies CASSLRGLDRVIGYTF.

The V gene is TRBV5-6, the J gene TRBJ2-1; no clear D. The germline V gene encodes CDR1 SGHDT and CDR2 YYEEEE. V dropped 0 bases and J dropped 6 bases, with 10 bases sitting between them. CDR3 length: 14 residues. Here the CDR3 reads CASSLVATPNEQFF. The CDR3 region has the DNA TGTGCCAGCAGCTTGGTGGCCACACCCAATGAGCAGTTCTTC.